What follows are 4 T cell receptor beta chains derived from one specimen sequenced in a study of monozygotic twins with inflammatory bowel disease. Each CDR3 protein gets one entry in TCRdb, which reprocessed the 5' RACE reads and gives no DNA. This sample's table has some 330,000 distinct CDR3 sequences. The sequenced sample consisted of blood. The receptors come from a human donor with ulcerative colitis or Crohn's disease, or a healthy co-twin of an affected twin (not recorded which).

This chain uses TRBV6-6 with TRBJ1-5. CDR3 size: 14 residues. Per the germline V gene, CDR1 is MNHNY and CDR2 is SVGAGI (reference sequence). This CDR3 is CASSYLGGDQPQHF.

The V call is TRBV5-1, the J call TRBJ2-1; TCRdb indicates TRBD1, and absent DNA this call remains unverified. This CDR3 is built from 17 residues. Germline CDR1 SGHRS, CDR2 YFSETQ. This chain's CDR3 is CASSLGGPRPSYNEQFF.

This chain links TRBV6-5 with TRBJ1-1; absent DNA, TCRdb's TRBD1 call cannot be checked. There are 16 residues in the CDR3. CDR1 is MNHEY and CDR2 is SVGAGI in the germline V gene. The CDR3 is CASSYSFSGTGSEAFF.

J is TRBJ2-5 and V is TRBV14; the TCRdb call, TRBD1, lacks DNA for checking. The length of the CDR3 is 16 residues. Per germline, CDR1 SGHDN and CDR2 FVKESK. CDR3 sequence: CASSQAGTGIQETQYF.